This T cell receptor beta chain originates from a study of breast tumors, draining lymph nodes, adjacent tissues. Each CDR3 protein gets one entry after TCRdb re-called the multiplex PCR reads with MiXCR. The data hold approximately 90,000 distinct CDR3 sequences, with around 30% observed a single time. In germline, CDR1 is SGHDT, CDR2 YYEEEE. Trimming at V came to 2 bases and at J to 10 bases, leaving 6 bases not matched to a gene. This CDR3 spans 14 amino acids. Breast cancer patients provided tissue from their axillary draining lymph nodes. This clonotype was detected ten times or more. A much more abundant neighbour one base away suggests this may be a read error.

Sequencing input: axillary lymph node tissue. This TCR was sampled from a female donor with breast cancer. Some clones in this sample may be carry-over from other donors' samples. V gene TRBV5-6 combines with J gene TRBJ1-6; the match to TRBD1 covers 7 bases. CDR3 region: CASSLTGAESPLHF. The CDR3 nucleotides are TGTGCCAGCAGCTTAACAGGGGCCGAGTCACCCCTCCACTTT.